The next 8 T cell receptor beta chains were all read from a single sample in a study of blood T cell repertoires in COVID-19. TCRdb's table, derived via immunoSEQ multiplex PCR, lists solely in-frame clones and lacks some. The sample records 150,000 or so clones, 85% being singletons. The sequencing input was peripheral blood. The source is a woman in her forties or fifties with COVID-19, enrolled during active disease.

The count of this clone is one. The chain carries TRBV14 and TRBJ1-2; D is perhaps TRBD1 (5 bases). The CDR3 has 13 amino acids. Trimming pared 5 bases from V and 1 base from J, leaving 8 bases between. Germline lookup yields CDR1 SGHDN and CDR2 FVKESK. Here the CDR3 reads CASSAQVNYGYTF. CDR3 DNA: TGTGCCAGCAGCGCACAGGTTAACTATGGCTACACCTTC. Variable domain in full (rest from reference TRBV14 and TRBJ1-2): EAGVTQFPSHSVIEKGQTVTLRCDPISGHDNLYWYRRVMGKEIKFLLHFVKESKQDESGMPNNRFLAERTGGTYSTLKVQPAELEDSGVYFCASSAQVNYGYTFGSGTRLTVV.

V usage is TRBV6-5 and J usage is TRBJ2-5; TRBD1 matches 10 bases. The CDR3 is made up of 13 amino acids. Germline V gene lookup returns CDR1 MNHEY and CDR2 SVGAGI. The V gene end was trimmed by 10 bases and the J gene end by 7 bases; junction bases not matched to a gene: 9. DNA of the CDR3: TGTGCCACCCGGACAGGGGGATCGGGGACCCAGTACTTC. It encodes CATRTGGSGTQYF.

The chain employs TRBV24-1 and TRBJ2-5; the D gene is possibly TRBD1 (5 bases). Germline V gene data show CDR1 as KGHDR and CDR2 as SFDVKD. CDR3 length: 15 amino acids. V lost 1 base to trimming and J lost 5 bases, with 13 bases between them. The CDR3 DNA reads TGTGCCACCAGTGATTTAGGGGTACTGGTGGAGACCCAGTACTTC. Translated, it gives CATSDLGVLVETQYF.

The J gene is TRBJ1-3, the V gene TRBV25-1; D might be TRBD1 (6 bases). In germline, CDR1 is MGHDK, CDR2 SYGVNS. This CDR3 has 14 amino acids. V was shortened by 6 bases and J by 1 base, with 10 bases between the two germline ends. The CDR3 DNA reads TGTGCCAGCAGGGACAGCACTTCTGGAAACACCATATATTTT. Residues: CASRDSTSGNTIYF.

This rearrangement joins TRBV30 to TRBJ2-3; 8 bases align to TRBD2. Losses at the gene ends were 4 bases for V and 8 bases for J; bases not matched to a gene: 14. The V gene's germline CDR1 is GTSNPN and CDR2 SVGIG (reference sequence). CDR3 length equals 15 residues. Here the CDR3 DNA reads TGTGCCTGGACTTGGCTAGCGGGCACCAGGGGTACGCAGTATTTT. This encodes CAWTWLAGTRGTQYF. Full variable domain (outside the CDR3, taken from reference TRBV30 and TRBJ2-3): SQTIHQWPATLVQPVGSPLSLECTVEGTSNPNLYWYRQAAGRGLQLLFYSVGIGQISSEVPQNLSASRPQDRQFILSSKKLLLSDSGFYLCAWTWLAGTRGTQYFGPGTRLTVL.

The chain couples TRBV4-3 to TRBJ2-3; 8 bases fit TRBD2. The CDR3 length is 18 residues. Per the germline V gene, CDR1 is LGHNA and CDR2 is YSLEER. Trimming at V came to 0 bases and at J to 4 bases, leaving 12 bases not matched to a gene. This CDR3 is CASSQDPRGGTTPDTQYF. The CDR3 nucleotides read TGCGCCAGCAGCCAAGATCCTCGCGGGGGGACCACCCCAGATACGCAGTATTTT.

This clone was observed a few times. CDR3 region: CASSEDLRTVYGYTF. For the CDR3, the DNA is TGTGCCAGCAGTGAAGATCTTCGGACAGTCTATGGCTACACCTTC. The chain joins TRBV6-1 to TRBJ1-2; D might be TRBD1 (6 bases). Trimming shortened V by 1 base and J by 4 bases, and 13 bases separated the two germline ends. The CDR3 length is 15 residues. Germline V gives CDR1 MNHNS, CDR2 SASEGT.

This clone has more than one count but fewer than ten. V and J are TRBV2 and TRBJ1-6, with D possibly being TRBD1 (5 bases). The CDR3 extends over 16 amino acids. Trimming took 2 bases from V and 5 from J, leaving 13 bases between them. CDR1 is SNHLY, CDR2 FYNNEI, per germline. The CDR3 reads CASSERGLLNNSPLHF. The CDR3 nucleotides are TGTGCCAGCAGTGAAAGGGGACTACTTAATAATTCACCCCTCCACTTT. Full variable domain (missing parts from reference TRBV2 and TRBJ1-6): EPEVTQTPSHQVTQMGQEVILRCVPISNHLYFYWYRQILGQKVEFLVSFYNNEISEKSEIFDDQFSVERPDGSNFTLKIRSTKLEDSAMYFCASSERGLLNNSPLHFGNGTRLTVT.